Sequencing of this TCR beta chain was carried out in a study of T cells after yellow fever vaccination (dated by TCRdb to between 2017 and 2020). Broadly, across the study: The SMART-Seq v4 Ultra Low Input RNA kit was used to prepare libraries from fractions with low cell numbers. To track T-cell clones before and after primary and booster YFV17D yellow fever vaccination, bulk TCR alpha and beta repertoires were sequenced longitudinally. Two healthy male donors, one aged 18 to 30 and one aged 30 to 40 years, made up the cohort. Blood was collected at multiple timepoints before and after primary and secondary immunization, and bulk PBMC replicates and cell subsets were isolated. The research as a whole found: A small fraction of clonotypes appeared in both the CD4 and CD8 compartments, likely as a result of convergent recombination. Compared with the primary T-cell response, the secondary T-cell response was weaker but faster, peaking on day 5 rather than day 15. After the booster, most clones that had expanded after primary vaccination were detected again (over 95% of CD4 and around nine tenths of CD8), suggesting broad maintenance of memory. FACS-sorted repertoires could contain abundant contaminating clonotypes from the bulk population, so computational filtering was required. Because the study included only a couple of donors, the extent to which the findings can be generalized is limited.

The table lists this clonotype with many counts. No cognate antigen has been identified for it. Per-nucleotide qualities are absent, and no much larger clonotype sits a single base away. These reads were obtained on an Illumina NovaSeq 6000. TCR cDNA was synthesized by 5'RACE template switching, which introduced a universal primer site and unique molecular identifiers. Priming for cDNA synthesis came from both the TCR alpha and TCR beta constant segments. Libraries were amplified in two PCR steps, with sample barcodes and sequencing adapters added in the second step. Libraries were sequenced on Illumina HiSeq 2500 (2x100 bp) or NovaSeq (2x150 bp). The study's own analysis went as follows. Demultiplexing of reads and collapsing into UMI consensus sequences were performed with MIGEC, and V(D)J alignment was carried out with MiXCR. Using edgeR on replicate PBMC samples, clonotypes were called vaccine-responding if FDR was below 0.01 and the log2 fold change was above 5 up to day 15. CD4 or CD8 identity was assigned to each bulk clonotype according to whether the clonotype was present at higher abundance in the sequenced CD4 repertoire or the sequenced CD8 repertoire. In-frame beta chains were kept once TCRdb had trimmed the public reads at Q25 with fastp and called clones with MiXCR. One record per CDR3 amino acid sequence lists the most common genes and DNA. Here the V and J calls rest on TCRdb's processing, not on the authors' analysis. This sample lists 250,000 to 350,000 distinct CDR3 sequences; approximately 8% were detected once. The top ten hold over 3% of the sample.

Reading the label with the study, this specimen's treatment or condition is: live attenuated yellow fever vaccine strain. PBMCs were isolated from peripheral blood using a standard Ficoll-Paque protocol. CD4 and CD8 T-cell fractions were isolated with Dynabeads CD4 and CD8 positive selection kits. RNA was extracted with TriZol from bulk PBMCs, CD4 and CD8 fractions, and dextramer-positive and dextramer-negative fractions. At the junction V is shortened by 10 bases and J by 2 bases; bases outside the gene matches: 5. CDR1 and CDR2, per the germline V gene, are MNHEY and SVGEGT. The CDR3 measures 13 amino acids from cysteine to phenylalanine. Of the read, only the CDR3 DNA is kept; its 39 bases are in frame from base 1.

The rearrangement joined TRBV6-2 or TRBV6-3 to TRBJ2-7; 10 central nucleotides agree with TRBD2. The TCR comes from a young man who received the YFV17D yellow fever vaccine. The sequencing here drew on CD4+ T cells sorted from PBMCs, taken 5 days after the yellow fever booster vaccination. The CDR3 is CATGLAATYEQYF. The DNA sequence reads TGTGCCACCGGACTAGCGGCAACCTACGAGCAGTACTTC.